These 32 T cell receptor beta chains share one sample of origin, sequenced in a study of OX40 agonist ivuxolimab in advanced cancers. The table came from immunoSEQ multiplex PCR; TCRdb's copy has only in-frame clones and leaves some out. The sample holds 80,000 to 100,000 clones, less than 95% seen once. This specimen consisted of CD4+ or CD8+ T cells sorted from blood, obtained in a trial of the OX40 agonist ivuxolimab. The receptors were gathered from an adult with an advanced solid tumor such as melanoma, head and neck, liver or kidney cancer.

The chain carries TRBV4-3 and TRBJ2-7, with D unresolved. The CDR3 has 17 residues. The V end was cut by 8 bases, the J end by 3 bases, with 26 bases between. Germline V gene sequence: CDR1 LGHNA, CDR2 YSLEER. The chain's CDR3 is CASSKRLWIGLSYEQYF. In DNA form, the CDR3 reads TGCGCCAGCTCAAAACGGCTCTGGATCGGATTGAGCTACGAGCAGTACTTC.

The chain is built from TRBV4-3 and TRBJ2-7; no definite D call. Germline assignment: CDR1 LGHNA and CDR2 YSLEER. Trimming took off 0 bases at V and 0 bases at J, with 6 bases between the two ends. The CDR3 contains 14 residues. CDR3 nucleotides: TGCGCCAGCAGCCAAGATCCCGGCTCCTACGAGCAGTACTTC. Its protein product is CASSQDPGSYEQYF.

The V and J genes are TRBV6-1 and TRBJ1-3; D is undetermined. Trimming left V 10 bases short and J 0 bases short, with 10 bases between. The CDR3 covers 13 residues. Germline loops: CDR1 MNHNS, CDR2 SASEGT. CDR3 amino acids: CATKLLSGNTIYF. DNA for the CDR3: TGTGCCACCAAGCTCCTCTCTGGAAACACCATATATTTT.

The chain couples TRBV11-1 to TRBJ2-7, with D perhaps assigned TRBD1 or TRBD2 (5 bases each). Germline V gives CDR1 SGHAT, CDR2 FQDESV (reference sequence). Trimming pared 5 bases from V and 4 bases from J, leaving 15 bases between. The CDR3 has 14 residues. The CDR3 spells CASSAMGERYEQYF. The CDR3 DNA reads TGTGCCAGCAGCGCGATGGGGGAGAGGTACGAGCAGTACTTC.

The chain uses TRBV5-1 and TRBJ1-2, with 9 nucleotides matching TRBD1. V lost 0 bases and J lost 8; bases outside the gene matches: 11. The CDR3 contains 16 residues. Looked up from germline, CDR1 is SGHRS and CDR2 is YFSETQ. For the CDR3, the DNA is TGCGCCAGCAGCTTGGGTCCGGACAGGGGACATGGAGGCTACACCTTC. Its protein product is CASSLGPDRGHGGYTF.

This chain links TRBV7-9 with TRBJ2-1; D uncertain. With 11 bases removed from V and 6 bases from J, the gap between germline ends came to 11 bases. The germline CDR1 and CDR2 sequences are SEHNR and FQNEAQ (reference sequence). The CDR3 has 11 amino acids. The CDR3 DNA is TGTGCCCTCGGAAGAATCAATGAGCAGTTCTTC. Protein sequence: CALGRINEQFF.

This chain joins TRBV5-4 and TRBJ2-2; no firm D call. This CDR3 spans 14 amino acids. CDR1 and CDR2 (germline): SGHNT, YYREEE (reference sequence). The V end lost 3 bases, the J end lost 3 bases, and 9 bases lay between the germline ends. CDR3 DNA: TGTGCCAGCAGCTGGGCAGCTGACACCGGGGAGCTGTTTTTT. Protein: CASSWAADTGELFF.

The CDR3 spells CASSLAGIHNEQFF. The DNA of the CDR3 is TGTGCCAGCAGCTTAGCGGGAATCCACAATGAGCAGTTCTTC. This chain joins TRBV7-8 and TRBJ2-1; D call uncertain. Germline CDR1 SGHVS, CDR2 FQNEAQ. Trimming removed 0 bases at V and 5 bases at J, with 8 bases between. The CDR3 consists of 14 residues.

The chain employs TRBV27 and TRBJ2-1, with 7 nucleotides matching TRBD2. The CDR3 consists of 16 residues. The germline CDR1 and CDR2 sequences are MNHEY and SMNVEV (reference sequence). The J segment lost 2 bases and the V segment lost 5 bases, leaving 9 bases of the junction unmatched. The CDR3 nucleotides are TGTGCCAGCAGTCCTCCCCTAGCGGAGCCCTACAATGAGCAGTTCTTC. Amino acid sequence: CASSPPLAEPYNEQFF.

The chain recombines TRBV4-2 with TRBJ2-2, with TRBD2 identical over 10 bases. Trimming at V came to 0 bases and at J to 5 bases, leaving 6 bases not matched to a gene. Germline V gene sequence: CDR1 LGHNA, CDR2 YNFKEQ. The CDR3 contains 17 residues. In nucleotides, the CDR3 is TGTGCCAGCAGCCAAGAGGCTAGCGGGAGTATAACCGGGGAGCTGTTTTTT. Translating it yields CASSQEASGSITGELFF.

This chain links TRBV11-2 with TRBJ2-2, with D unresolved. Germline CDR1 and CDR2: SGHAT and FQNNGV. This CDR3 is 13 amino acids long. Trimming stripped 5 bases from V and 7 bases from J, with 11 bases between. Here the CDR3 reads CASSTPLGGELFF. DNA of the CDR3: TGTGCCAGCAGCACTCCTCTTGGCGGGGAGCTGTTTTTT.

This sequence joins TRBV4-2 and TRBJ2-3, with D possibly being TRBD2 (6 bases). Germline V CDR1 and CDR2: LGHNA, YNFKEQ. The CDR3 length is 16 residues. The germline V and J ends were trimmed by 4 bases and 0 bases, with 14 bases remaining between them. The CDR3 DNA reads TGTGCCAGCAGCCGAAATAGCGGAAGTAGCACAGATACGCAGTATTTT. Translation: CASSRNSGSSTDTQYF.

V and J are TRBV19 and TRBJ2-5, with TRBD1 as a possible D gene (6 bases). V lost 2 bases and J lost 2, with 12 bases in between. Per germline, CDR1 LNHDA and CDR2 SQIVND (reference sequence). The CDR3 is 15 residues long. The CDR3 sequence is CASSILSTGQETQYF. The CDR3 nucleotides are TGTGCCAGTAGTATACTATCCACAGGGCAAGAGACCCAGTACTTC.

This rearrangement joins TRBV13 to TRBJ2-7, with 13 bases fitting TRBD2. This CDR3 comprises 16 residues. Looked up from germline, CDR1 is PRHDT and CDR2 is FYEKMQ (reference sequence). After removal of 5 bases from V and 3 bases from J, the junction contained 7 bases not matched to a gene. The CDR3 nucleotides are TGTGCCAGCAGCGCGGCCGGGACTAGCGGGGTCTACGAGCAGTACTTC. Its translation: CASSAAGTSGVYEQYF.

This sequence joins TRBV7-2 and TRBJ1-2, with D perhaps TRBD1 (5 bases). CDR1 is SGHTA and CDR2 is FQGNSA in the germline V gene. Trimming left V 1 base short and J 1 base short, with 13 bases between. The CDR3 contains 16 residues. The CDR3 region has the DNA TGTGCCAGCAGCTTAGAAGGGGCTGGAATTAACTATGGCTACACCTTC. This gives the protein CASSLEGAGINYGYTF.

This clone was detected only a few times. This rearrangement joins TRBV30 to TRBJ1-5; 7 bases line up with TRBD1. The CDR3 spans 14 residues. V shed 0 bases and J 6 bases; nucleotides not matched to a gene: 5. CDR1 is GTSNPN, CDR2 SVGIG, per germline (reference sequence). The CDR3 region has the DNA TGTGCCTGGAGTGTAGGAGGGGGCTTTCAGCCCCAGCATTTT. Amino acid sequence: CAWSVGGGFQPQHF.

This chain joins TRBV18 and TRBJ2-1; no clear D. Trimming stripped 5 bases from V and 6 bases from J, with 5 bases between. Germline CDR1 reads KGHSH; CDR2 reads LQKENI. The length of the CDR3 is 11 residues. This CDR3 reads CASSASNEQFF. The DNA of the CDR3 is TGTGCCAGCTCAGCGAGCAATGAGCAGTTCTTC.

The gene calls are TRBV28 and TRBJ2-3, with 7 bases identical to TRBD2. Germline trimming cut 4 bases from V and 0 bases from J; bases unmatched to any gene: 4. Germline lookup yields CDR1 MDHEN and CDR2 SYDVKM. CDR3 length equals 15 residues. This CDR3 reads CASSSGGTSTDTQYF. DNA for the CDR3: TGTGCCAGCAGTTCCGGGGGGACTAGCACAGATACGCAGTATTTT.

The chain couples TRBV5-1 to TRBJ2-2; D unresolved. Germline V gene lookup returns CDR1 SGHRS and CDR2 YFSETQ. V was trimmed by 0 bases and J by 5 bases, leaving 14 bases between them. There are 16 residues in the CDR3. This chain's CDR3 is CASSLGASIRTGELFF. The CDR3 nucleotides are TGCGCCAGCAGCTTGGGGGCTAGTATTAGGACCGGGGAGCTGTTTTTT.

The J gene is TRBJ2-3, the V gene TRBV9; TRBD2 matches at 13 bases. The CDR3 consists of 17 residues. The J segment lost 4 bases and the V segment lost 3 bases, leaving 8 bases of the junction unmatched. Per germline, CDR1 SGDLS and CDR2 YYNGEE. The CDR3 DNA follows: TGTGCCAGCAGCGAAAGACTAGCGGGAGGAAGATCAGATACGCAGTATTTT. Residues: CASSERLAGGRSDTQYF.

CDR3 residues: CASSNIAGWYNEQFF. The CDR3, as DNA: TGTGCCAGCAGTAACATAGCGGGATGGTACAATGAGCAGTTCTTC. The chain joins TRBV6-5 to TRBJ2-1; TRBD2 matches at 8 bases. This CDR3 comprises 15 residues. The V gene end was trimmed by 5 bases and the J gene end by 4 bases; junction bases not matched to a gene: 7. From germline, CDR1 is MNHEY and CDR2 SVGAGI.

The chain couples TRBV13 to TRBJ2-7, with 7 bases lining up with TRBD1. The CDR3 has 15 residues. CDR1 and CDR2 from the germline V gene are PRHDT and FYEKMQ (reference sequence). V trimming: 5 bases; J trimming: 4 bases; junction bases outside the gene matches: 11. CDR3 DNA sequence: TGTGCCAGCAGCCAAAGACAGGGAAGTCTGTACGAGCAGTACTTC. Protein sequence: CASSQRQGSLYEQYF.

This rearrangement joins TRBV11-1 to TRBJ1-1; no firm D call. CDR1 is SGHAT and CDR2 is FQDESV in the germline V gene (reference sequence). V was shortened by 5 bases and J by 5 bases, with 9 bases between the two germline ends. The CDR3 spans 12 residues. This CDR3 reads CASSRSSTEAFF. In nucleotides, the CDR3 is TGTGCCAGCAGCCGGTCGTCTACTGAAGCTTTCTTT. Drawing the rest from reference TRBV11-1 and TRBJ1-1, the complete variable domain is EAEVAQSPRYKITEKSQAVAFWCDPISGHATLYWYRQILGQGPELLVQFQDESVVDDSQLPKDRFSAERLKGVDSTLKIQPAELGDSAMYLCASSRSSTEAFFGQGTRLTVV.

V usage is TRBV28 and J usage is TRBJ1-5; TRBD1 is a possible D gene (5 bases). From germline, CDR1 is MDHEN and CDR2 SYDVKM. The V and J ends lost 2 bases and 4 bases respectively, with 9 bases between them. This CDR3 spans 14 amino acids. This CDR3 reads CASSLGNRNQPQHF. CDR3 bases: TGTGCCAGCAGTTTAGGAAACAGGAATCAGCCCCAGCATTTT.

The V gene is TRBV4-2, the J gene TRBJ1-2, with unresolved D. Trimming shortened V by 0 bases and J by 3 bases, and 14 bases separated the two germline ends. The length of the CDR3 is 16 residues. Germline CDR1 is LGHNA and CDR2 is YNFKEQ. Here the CDR3 DNA reads TGTGCCAGCAGCCAAGACTTAGGAACCGGCTACTATGGCTACACCTTC. As protein: CASSQDLGTGYYGYTF.

This clone has only a few counts. The chain has TRBV7-2 and TRBJ2-5; D is perhaps TRBD1 (5 bases). CDR1 and CDR2 from the germline V gene are SGHTA and FQGNSA. Trimming pared 1 base from V and 0 bases from J, leaving 6 bases between. The CDR3 runs to 14 residues. Here the CDR3 DNA reads TGTGCCAGCAGCTTAGGACAGCACCAAGAGACCCAGTACTTC. Translated, it gives CASSLGQHQETQYF.

This chain joins TRBV6-6 and TRBJ1-2; no firm D call. Germline V gives CDR1 MNHNY, CDR2 SVGAGI (reference sequence). The CDR3 runs to 14 residues. The V end was cut by 3 bases, the J end by 2 bases, with 10 bases between. The CDR3 loop reads CASSYEFVNYGYTF. CDR3 coding DNA: TGTGCCAGCAGTTATGAGTTCGTAAACTATGGCTACACCTTC.

This clone was seen once. V and J are TRBV6-1 and TRBJ1-2; 9 nucleotides align to TRBD1. The CDR3 covers 14 residues. Germline CDR1 reads MNHNS; CDR2 reads SASEGT. The V segment lost 8 bases and the J segment 4 bases; nucleotides outside the gene matches: 8. CDR3 residues: CASLLWTGVYGYTF. CDR3 nucleotides: TGTGCCAGCCTGTTATGGACAGGGGTCTATGGCTACACCTTC.

This sequence joins TRBV14 and TRBJ2-3; TRBD1 matches at 7 bases. V shed 8 bases, J shed 5 bases, and the junction held 16 bases outside the gene matches. The CDR3 is made up of 16 amino acids. The V gene's germline CDR1 is SGHDN and CDR2 FVKESK. CDR3 in amino acids: CASGRSGTAGQDTQYF. The DNA for the CDR3 is TGTGCCAGCGGCCGTTCAGGGACAGCCGGGCAAGATACGCAGTATTTT.

J is TRBJ2-1 and V is TRBV6-5; D is unresolved. Trimming left V 2 bases short and J 9 bases short, with 5 bases between. Germline CDR1 is MNHEY and CDR2 is SVGAGI. The CDR3 spans 11 residues. The CDR3 nucleotides read TGTGCCAGCAGTTACATCAGTGAGCAGTTCTTC. Its protein product is CASSYISEQFF.

The CDR3 nucleotides are TGTGCCAGCAGCTTGGAGGGGACACCGAGTGAGCAGTTCTTC. Protein: CASSLEGTPSEQFF. The chain is built from TRBV5-4 and TRBJ2-1, with a tentative D call TRBD1 (6 bases). Germline V gives CDR1 SGHNT, CDR2 YYREEE (reference sequence). Trimming took off 0 bases at V and 9 bases at J, with 13 bases between the two ends. This CDR3 contains 14 residues. The complete variable domain, with remaining parts taken from reference TRBV5-4 and TRBJ2-1, reads ETGVTQSPTHLIKTRGQQVTLRCSSQSGHNTVSWYQQALGQGPQFIFQYYREEENGRGNFPPRFSGLQFPNYSSELNVNALELDDSALYLCASSLEGTPSEQFFGPGTRLTVL.

V and J are TRBV5-1 and TRBJ1-5; D call uncertain. CDR1 is SGHRS, CDR2 YFSETQ, per germline. The CDR3 covers 14 residues. V shed 0 bases and J shed 3 bases, with 7 bases lying between them. In DNA, the CDR3 is TGCGCCAGCAGCTTGGGAGGCGACAATCAGCCCCAGCATTTT. Its translation: CASSLGGDNQPQHF.